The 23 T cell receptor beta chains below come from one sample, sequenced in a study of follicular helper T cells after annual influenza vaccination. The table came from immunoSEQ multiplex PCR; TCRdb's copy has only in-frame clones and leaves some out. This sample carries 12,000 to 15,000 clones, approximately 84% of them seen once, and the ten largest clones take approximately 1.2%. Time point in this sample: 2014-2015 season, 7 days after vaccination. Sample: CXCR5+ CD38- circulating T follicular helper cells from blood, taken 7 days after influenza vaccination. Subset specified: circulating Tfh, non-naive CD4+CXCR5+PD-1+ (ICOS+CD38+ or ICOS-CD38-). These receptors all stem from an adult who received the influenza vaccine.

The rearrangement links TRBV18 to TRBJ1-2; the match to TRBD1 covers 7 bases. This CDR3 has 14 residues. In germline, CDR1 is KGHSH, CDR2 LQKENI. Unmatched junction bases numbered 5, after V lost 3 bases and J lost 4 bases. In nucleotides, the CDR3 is TGTGCCAGCTCACCGGGACAGCGCCTCTATGGCTACACCTTC. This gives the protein CASSPGQRLYGYTF.

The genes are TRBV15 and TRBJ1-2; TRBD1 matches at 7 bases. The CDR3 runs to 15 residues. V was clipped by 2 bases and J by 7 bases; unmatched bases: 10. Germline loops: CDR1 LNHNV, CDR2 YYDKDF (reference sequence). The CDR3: CATSRQGGFPAGYTF. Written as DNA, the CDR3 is TGTGCCACCAGCAGACAGGGGGGATTTCCCGCTGGCTACACCTTC.

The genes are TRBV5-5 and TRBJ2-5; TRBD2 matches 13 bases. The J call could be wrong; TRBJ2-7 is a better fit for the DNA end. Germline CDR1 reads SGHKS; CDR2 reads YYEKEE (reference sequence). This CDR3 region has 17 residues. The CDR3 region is CASSAGTSGNLPYEQYF. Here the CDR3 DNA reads TGTGCCAGCAGCGCCGGGACTAGCGGGAACTTGCCCTACGAGCAGTACTTC.

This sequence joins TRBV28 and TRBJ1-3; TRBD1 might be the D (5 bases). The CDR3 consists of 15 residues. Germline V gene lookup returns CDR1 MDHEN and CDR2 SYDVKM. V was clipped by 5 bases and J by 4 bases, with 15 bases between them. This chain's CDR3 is CASSPGGTGGNTIYF. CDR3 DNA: TGTGCCAGCAGTCCGGGGGGGACGGGAGGAAACACCATATATTTT.

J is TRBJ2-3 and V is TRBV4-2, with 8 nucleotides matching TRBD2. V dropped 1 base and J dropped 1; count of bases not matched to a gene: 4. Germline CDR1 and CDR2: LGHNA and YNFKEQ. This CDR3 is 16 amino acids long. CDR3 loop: CASSQAGGFRTDTQYF. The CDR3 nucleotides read TGTGCCAGCAGCCAAGCGGGAGGGTTTCGCACAGATACGCAGTATTTT.

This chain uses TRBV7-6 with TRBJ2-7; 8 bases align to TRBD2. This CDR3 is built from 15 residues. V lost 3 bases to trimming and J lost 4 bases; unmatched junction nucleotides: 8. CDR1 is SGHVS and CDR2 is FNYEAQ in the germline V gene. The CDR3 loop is CASSFNAGGLYEQYF. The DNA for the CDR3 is TGTGCCAGCAGCTTCAATGCGGGGGGCCTTTACGAGCAGTACTTC.

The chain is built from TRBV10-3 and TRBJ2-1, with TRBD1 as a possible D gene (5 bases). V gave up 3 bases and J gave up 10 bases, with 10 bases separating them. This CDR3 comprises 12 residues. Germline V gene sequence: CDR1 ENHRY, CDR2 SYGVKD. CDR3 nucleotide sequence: TGTGCCATCAGTGACCGGACACCCGAGCAGTTCTTC. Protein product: CAISDRTPEQFF.

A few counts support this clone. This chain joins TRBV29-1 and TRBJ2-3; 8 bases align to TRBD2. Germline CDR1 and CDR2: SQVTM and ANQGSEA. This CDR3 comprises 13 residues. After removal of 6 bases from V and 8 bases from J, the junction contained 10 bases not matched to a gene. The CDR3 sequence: CSVRGTSGSTQYF. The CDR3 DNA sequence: TGCAGCGTACGAGGGACTAGTGGGAGTACGCAGTATTTT.

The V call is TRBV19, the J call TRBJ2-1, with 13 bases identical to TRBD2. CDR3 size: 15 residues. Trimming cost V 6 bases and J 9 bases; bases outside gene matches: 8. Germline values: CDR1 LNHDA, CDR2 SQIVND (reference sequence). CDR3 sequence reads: CASSEGLAGAVEQFF. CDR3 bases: TGTGCCAGTAGCGAAGGACTAGCGGGAGCGGTTGAGCAGTTCTTC. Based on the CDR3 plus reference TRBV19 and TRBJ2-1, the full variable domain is DGGITQSPKYLFRKEGQNVTLSCEQNLNHDAMYWYRQDPGQGLRLIYYSQIVNDFQKGDIAEGYSVSREKKESFPLTVTSAQKNPTAFYLCASSEGLAGAVEQFFGPGTRLTVL.

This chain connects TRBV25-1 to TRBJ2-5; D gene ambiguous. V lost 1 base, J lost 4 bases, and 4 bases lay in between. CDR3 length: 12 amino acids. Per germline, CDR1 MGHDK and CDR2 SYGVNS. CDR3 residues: CASSEFVETQYF. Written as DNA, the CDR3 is TGTGCCAGCAGTGAATTCGTAGAGACCCAGTACTTC.

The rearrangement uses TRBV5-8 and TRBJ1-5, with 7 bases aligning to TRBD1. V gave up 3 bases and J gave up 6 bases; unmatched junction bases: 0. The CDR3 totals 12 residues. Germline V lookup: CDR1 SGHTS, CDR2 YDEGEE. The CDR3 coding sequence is TGTGCCAGCAGCTACAGGGGTCAGCCCCAGCATTTT. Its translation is CASSYRGQPQHF.

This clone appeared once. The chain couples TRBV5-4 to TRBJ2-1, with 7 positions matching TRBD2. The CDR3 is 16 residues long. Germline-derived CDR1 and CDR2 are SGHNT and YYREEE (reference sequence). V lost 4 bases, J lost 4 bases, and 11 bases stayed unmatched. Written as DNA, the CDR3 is TGTGCCAGCAGCAGGAGGGCAGCGGGGAGATACAATGAGCAGTTCTTC. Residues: CASSRRAAGRYNEQFF.

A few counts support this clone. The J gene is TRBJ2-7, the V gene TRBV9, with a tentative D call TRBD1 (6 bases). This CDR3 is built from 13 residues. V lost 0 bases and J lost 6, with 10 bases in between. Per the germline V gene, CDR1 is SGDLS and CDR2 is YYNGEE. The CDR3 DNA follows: TGTGCCAGCAGCGTAGGTGCAGGGGCCGAGCAGTACTTC. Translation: CASSVGAGAEQYF.

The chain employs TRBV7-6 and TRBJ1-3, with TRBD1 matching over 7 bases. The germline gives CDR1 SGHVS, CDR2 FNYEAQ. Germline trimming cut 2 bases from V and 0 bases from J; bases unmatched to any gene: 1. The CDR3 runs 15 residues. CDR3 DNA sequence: TGTGCCAGCAGCTTAACAGGGGCCTCTGGAAACACCATATATTTT. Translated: CASSLTGASGNTIYF.

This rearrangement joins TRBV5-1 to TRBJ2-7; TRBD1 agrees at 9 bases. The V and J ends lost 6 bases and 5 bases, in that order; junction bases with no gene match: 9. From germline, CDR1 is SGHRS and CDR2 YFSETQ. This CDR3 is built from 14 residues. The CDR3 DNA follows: TGCGCCAGCACCCCGGGACAGGGTATCAACGAGCAGTACTTC. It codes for CASTPGQGINEQYF.

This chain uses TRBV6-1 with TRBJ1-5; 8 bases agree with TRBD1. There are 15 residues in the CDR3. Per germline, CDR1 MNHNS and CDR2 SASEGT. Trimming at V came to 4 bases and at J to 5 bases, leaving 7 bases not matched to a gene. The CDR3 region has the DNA TGTGCCAGCAGTGGGACAGGGTTGGGGTATCAGCCCCAGCATTTT. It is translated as CASSGTGLGYQPQHF.

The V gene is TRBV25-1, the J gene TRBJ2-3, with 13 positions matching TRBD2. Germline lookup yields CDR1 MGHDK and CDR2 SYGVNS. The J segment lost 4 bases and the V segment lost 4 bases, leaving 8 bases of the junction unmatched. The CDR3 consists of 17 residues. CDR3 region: CASSVTRTSGGADTQYF. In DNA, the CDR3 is TGTGCCAGCAGTGTTACCCGTACTAGCGGGGGGGCAGATACGCAGTATTTT.

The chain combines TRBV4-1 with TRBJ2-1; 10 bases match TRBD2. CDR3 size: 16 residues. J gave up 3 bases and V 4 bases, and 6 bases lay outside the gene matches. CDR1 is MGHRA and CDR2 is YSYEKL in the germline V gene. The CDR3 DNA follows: TGCGCCAGCAGCCTTTTAGCGGGGGGAGGCTACAATGAGCAGTTCTTC. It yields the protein CASSLLAGGGYNEQFF.

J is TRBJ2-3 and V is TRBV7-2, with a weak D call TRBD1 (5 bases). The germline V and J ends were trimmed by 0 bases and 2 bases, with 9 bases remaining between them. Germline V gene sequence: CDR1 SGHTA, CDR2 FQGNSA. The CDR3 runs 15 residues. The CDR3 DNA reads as TGTGCCAGCAGCTTAGCTCTAGGGGCCACAGATACGCAGTATTTT. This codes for CASSLALGATDTQYF.

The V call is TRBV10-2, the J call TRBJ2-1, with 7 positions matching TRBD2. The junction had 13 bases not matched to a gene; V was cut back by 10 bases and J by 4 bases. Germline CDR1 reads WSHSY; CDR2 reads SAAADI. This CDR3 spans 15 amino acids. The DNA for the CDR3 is TGCGCCACTACAAAGCGGGATGGCAGTTACAATGAGCAGTTCTTC. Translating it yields CATTKRDGSYNEQFF.

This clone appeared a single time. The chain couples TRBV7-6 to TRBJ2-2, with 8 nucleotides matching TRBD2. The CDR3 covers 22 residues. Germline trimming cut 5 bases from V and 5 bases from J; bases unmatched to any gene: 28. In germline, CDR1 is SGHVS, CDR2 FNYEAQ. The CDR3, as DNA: TGTGCCAGCAGCCCCCTAGCAGCTCCCCGGGGGGGCAGCGGGAGATTTACCGGGGAGCTGTTTTTT. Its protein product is CASSPLAAPRGGSGRFTGELFF. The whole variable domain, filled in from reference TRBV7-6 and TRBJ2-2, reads GAGVSQSPRYKVTKRGQDVALRCDPISGHVSLYWYRQALGQGPEFLTYFNYEAQQDKSGLPNDRFSAERPEGSISTLTIQRTEQRDSAMYRCASSPLAAPRGGSGRFTGELFFGEGSRLTVL.

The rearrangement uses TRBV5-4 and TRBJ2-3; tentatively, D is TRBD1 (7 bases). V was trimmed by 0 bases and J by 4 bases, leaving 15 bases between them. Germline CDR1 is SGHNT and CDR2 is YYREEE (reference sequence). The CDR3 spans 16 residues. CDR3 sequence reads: CASSLGNRGGADTQYF. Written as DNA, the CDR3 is TGTGCCAGCAGCTTGGGGAACAGGGGAGGCGCAGATACGCAGTATTTT.

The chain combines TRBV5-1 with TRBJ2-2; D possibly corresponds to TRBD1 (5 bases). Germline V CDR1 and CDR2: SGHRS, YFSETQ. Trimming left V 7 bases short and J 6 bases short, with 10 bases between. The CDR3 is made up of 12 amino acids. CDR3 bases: TGCGCCAGCGGGGCCCCGGCCGGGGAGCTGTTTTTT. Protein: CASGAPAGELFF.